The 10 T cell receptor beta chains given below trace back to one sample, sequenced in a study of blood T cell repertoires in COVID-19 (dated by TCRdb to the early 2020s). The library was prepared using the immunoSEQ multiplex PCR assay. TCRdb provides this immuneACCESS table in a form limited to in-frame rearrangements. Some clones are lacking; in checked studies, under half of them reflect an unresolved V gene, and why the rest are absent is not known. The sample yields about 120,000 clones; 85% to 90% were counted once. Together, the top ten hold 3.5% to 4% of the sample. The sequencing sample was made of peripheral blood. The origin of the receptors is a woman aged 60-70 years with COVID-19, enrolled during active disease.

The V and J genes are TRBV7-6 and TRBJ1-5, with D possibly TRBD1 on 5 matching bases. V dropped 5 bases and J dropped 0 bases, with 11 bases sitting between them. CDR3 length: 15 amino acids. CDR1 and CDR2 (germline): SGHVS, FNYEAQ. This chain's CDR3 is CASSRAGDSNQPQHF. The CDR3, as DNA: TGTGCCAGCAGCCGGGCGGGGGATAGCAATCAGCCCCAGCATTTT.

V usage is TRBV3-1 (or the pseudogene TRBV3-2) and J usage is TRBJ2-7, with 9 bases matching TRBD2. The CDR3 sequence is 15 residues long. V lost 1 base, J lost 4 bases, and 5 bases stayed unmatched. The germline V gene has CDR1 LGHDT and CDR2 YNNKEL (reference sequence). The CDR3 protein is CASSQGRSGGYEQYF. CDR3 sequence (DNA): TGTGCCAGCAGCCAAGGTCGTAGCGGGGGTTACGAGCAGTACTTC.

This clone turned up a few times. The genes are TRBV7-2 and TRBJ1-1, with D unresolved. The CDR3 runs 15 residues. The ends were cut back, 3 bases at V and 6 bases at J, with 17 bases in the middle. Germline values: CDR1 SGHTA, CDR2 FQGNSA. CDR3 in amino acids: CASSFGGGYLSEAFF. The CDR3 DNA follows: TGTGCCAGCAGCTTTGGCGGTGGTTATCTCTCTGAAGCTTTCTTT.

The gene calls are TRBV6-2 or TRBV6-3 and TRBJ1-2; D is perhaps TRBD1 (6 bases). The CDR3 covers 13 residues. V lost 6 bases and J 7 bases, leaving 15 bases between the germline ends. CDR1 and CDR2 (germline): MNHEY, SVGEGT. The CDR3 sequence: CASSPYMGAGYTF. The CDR3 nucleotides read TGTGCCAGCAGCCCCTACATGGGGGCTGGCTACACCTTC.

V is TRBV7-9 and J is TRBJ2-3, with 12 bases lining up with TRBD2. Looked up from germline, CDR1 is SEHNR and CDR2 is FQNEAQ (reference sequence). V lost 5 bases and J lost 1; bases outside the gene matches: 7. The CDR3 spans 17 residues. The CDR3 sequence is CASSTWGLAGRTDTQYF. CDR3 DNA: TGTGCCAGCAGCACATGGGGACTAGCGGGCCGCACAGATACGCAGTATTTT.

The rearrangement joins TRBV5-1 to TRBJ2-1, with 7 nucleotides matching TRBD2. The germline V gene encodes CDR1 SGHRS and CDR2 YFSETQ. Germline trimming cut 0 bases from V and 7 bases from J; bases unmatched to any gene: 7. This CDR3 has 15 amino acids. CDR3 sequence: CASSLELAQTNEQFF. DNA for the CDR3: TGCGCCAGCAGCTTGGAACTAGCGCAGACAAATGAGCAGTTCTTC.

This clone was seen once. The chain carries TRBV18 and TRBJ2-1; TRBD1 matches at 8 bases. The CDR3 is made up of 13 amino acids. The ends lost 6 bases at V and 5 bases at J; junction bases unmatched: 3. Germline assignment: CDR1 KGHSH and CDR2 LQKENI. The CDR3: CASSPGQDNEQFF. CDR3 nucleotides: TGTGCCAGCTCGCCGGGACAGGACAATGAGCAGTTCTTC. Based on the CDR3 plus reference TRBV18 and TRBJ2-1, the full variable domain is NAGVMQNPRHLVRRRGQEARLRCSPMKGHSHVYWYRQLPEEGLKFMVYLQKENIIDESGMPKERFSAEFPKEGPSILRIQQVVRGDSAAYFCASSPGQDNEQFFGPGTRLTVL.

The chain carries TRBV2 and TRBJ1-2; 8 bases are shared with TRBD1. Germline V gives CDR1 SNHLY, CDR2 FYNNEI. The junction had 15 bases not matched to a gene; V was cut back by 5 bases and J by 7 bases. The CDR3 consists of 16 residues. The CDR3 protein is CASSTAGTGTGGGYTF. In nucleotides, the CDR3 is TGTGCCAGCAGTACTGCCGGGACAGGCACGGGTGGTGGCTACACCTTC. The entire variable domain, with the rest obtained from reference TRBV2 and TRBJ1-2, is as follows: EPEVTQTPSHQVTQMGQEVILRCVPISNHLYFYWYRQILGQKVEFLVSFYNNEISEKSEIFDDQFSVERPDGSNFTLKIRSTKLEDSAMYFCASSTAGTGTGGGYTFGSGTRLTVV.

CDR3 amino acids: CASSTGQGGGYTF. The DNA for the CDR3 is TGTGCCAGCAGTACCGGACAGGGTGGGGGCTACACCTTC. The chain is built from TRBV12-3 or TRBV12-4 and TRBJ1-2; 8 bases fit TRBD1. Unmatched junction bases numbered 7, after V lost 5 bases and J lost 8 bases. This CDR3 has 13 residues.

V and J are TRBV5-1 and TRBJ1-5; 8 bases match TRBD1. There are 17 residues in the CDR3. The V and J ends lost 1 base and 5 bases, in that order; junction bases with no gene match: 11. Germline lookup yields CDR1 SGHRS and CDR2 YFSETQ. CDR3 in amino acids: CASSLYPLTGGDQPQHF. The CDR3 DNA reads as TGCGCCAGCAGCTTGTACCCGCTTACAGGGGGGGATCAGCCCCAGCATTTT.